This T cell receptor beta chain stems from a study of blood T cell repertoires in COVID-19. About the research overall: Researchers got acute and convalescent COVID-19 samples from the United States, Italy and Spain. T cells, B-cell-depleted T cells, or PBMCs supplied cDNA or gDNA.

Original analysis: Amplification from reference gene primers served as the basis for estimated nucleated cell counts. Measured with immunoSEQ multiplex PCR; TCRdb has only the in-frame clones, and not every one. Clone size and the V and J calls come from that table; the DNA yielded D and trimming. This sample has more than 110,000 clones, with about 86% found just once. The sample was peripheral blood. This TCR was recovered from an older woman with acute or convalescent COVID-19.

The CDR3 nucleotides read TGTGCCAGCAGCTTAATGTTCCCGGGAATCACAGATACGCAGTATTTT. Its protein product is CASSLMFPGITDTQYF. The chain joins TRBV7-2 to TRBJ2-3; tentative D call: TRBD2 (5 bases). This CDR3 has 16 amino acids. Germline V CDR1 and CDR2: SGHTA, FQGNSA. Trimming removed 2 bases at V and 2 bases at J, with 14 bases between.